These 21 T cell receptor beta chains were all obtained from the same sample, sequenced in a study of radiation and T cells in renal cell carcinoma. Repertoires were generated with immunoSEQ multiplex PCR, while TCRdb's copy carries only in-frame clones and drops some. The table has 160,000 or so clones, roughly 87% seen once; the top ten hold over 10%. The time point was: blood 2 weeks post-SBRT. This sample's treatment: 15 Gy SBRT to primary tumor, nephrectomy 4 weeks later. Sequences were derived from blood, sampled from a patient whose treatment included radiotherapy and nephrectomy. All receptors derive from a woman in her forties or fifties with renal cell carcinoma.

The CDR3 protein is CASSPGTEYNEQFF. CDR3 coding DNA: TGCGCCAGCAGCCCTGGGACAGAGTACAATGAGCAGTTCTTC. The chain uses TRBV5-1 and TRBJ2-1; TRBD1 agrees at 7 bases. V shed 4 bases, J shed 4 bases, and the junction held 5 bases outside the gene matches. CDR1 is SGHRS, CDR2 YFSETQ, per germline. CDR3 length: 14 amino acids.

The table lists this clone with a few counts. The chain couples TRBV7-9 to TRBJ1-2, with 8 bases aligning to TRBD1. Germline CDR1 SEHNR, CDR2 FQNEAQ (reference sequence). V was pared by 5 bases and J by 5 bases, with 7 bases of the junction left unmatched. The CDR3 length is 14 residues. CDR3 in DNA: TGTGCCAGCAGCGAATATTGGACAGGGTATGGCTACACCTTC. Translation: CASSEYWTGYGYTF. Full variable domain (missing parts from reference TRBV7-9 and TRBJ1-2): DTGVSQNPRHKITKRGQNVTFRCDPISEHNRLYWYRQTLGQGPEFLTYFQNEAQLEKSRLLSDRFSAERPKGSFSTLEIQRTEQGDSAMYLCASSEYWTGYGYTFGSGTRLTVV.

J is TRBJ1-5 and V is TRBV6-1; 8 nucleotides match TRBD1. The CDR3 runs 13 residues. V was clipped by 8 bases and J by 4 bases; unmatched bases: 4. CDR1 MNHNS and CDR2 SASEGT come from the germline V gene. The CDR3 protein is CASDDRGNQPQHF. The CDR3 region has the DNA TGTGCCAGCGACGACAGGGGAAATCAGCCCCAGCATTTT.

The V call is TRBV6-5, the J call TRBJ1-2; 8 nucleotides agree with TRBD1. The germline V gene has CDR1 MNHEY and CDR2 SVGAGI. Trimming removed 5 bases from V and 6 bases from J; junction bases left unmatched: 11. The CDR3 is made up of 15 amino acids. The DNA of the CDR3 is TGTGCCAGCAGTCGCGCCTCGGACAGGGACGATGGCTACACCTTC. As protein: CASSRASDRDDGYTF.

The genes are TRBV7-2 and TRBJ1-5, with unresolved D. V shed 3 bases and J shed 0 bases, with 9 bases lying between them. Germline V lookup: CDR1 SGHTA, CDR2 FQGNSA. The CDR3 consists of 15 residues. This CDR3 reads CASSFGVDSNQPQHF. Written as DNA, the CDR3 is TGTGCCAGCAGCTTCGGGGTCGATAGCAATCAGCCCCAGCATTTT.

The chain is built from TRBV2 and TRBJ2-3; D tentatively fits TRBD1 or TRBD2 (5 bases each). The CDR3 is 14 residues long. Looked up from germline, CDR1 is SNHLY and CDR2 is FYNNEI. Deletions cut 6 bases from V and 1 base from J, with 11 bases between. Written as DNA, the CDR3 is TGTGCCAGCAGCACCGGGACCGGCACAGATACGCAGTATTTT. This sequence encodes CASSTGTGTDTQYF.

The chain carries TRBV6-5 and TRBJ1-1; 7 bases map to TRBD1. The CDR3 sequence is 14 residues long. Germline V gene data show CDR1 as MNHEY and CDR2 as SVGAGI. With V trimmed by 0 bases and J by 7 bases, 5 bases remained unmatched. The CDR3 DNA follows: TGTGCCAGCAGTTACTCCGGACAGGTGGTTGAAGCTTTCTTT. This encodes CASSYSGQVVEAFF.

This clone has only a few counts. The V call is TRBV18, the J call TRBJ2-5; 9 nucleotides align to TRBD1. The ends lost 3 bases at V and 5 bases at J; junction bases unmatched: 7. CDR1 and CDR2 from the germline V gene are KGHSH and LQKENI. The CDR3 runs to 15 residues. The CDR3 DNA sequence: TGTGCCAGCTCACCGGGAAGGACAGGGGACGAGACCCAGTACTTC. Residues: CASSPGRTGDETQYF.

The chain is built from TRBV19 and TRBJ2-4, with D unclear. The V end was cut by 1 base, the J end by 1 base, with 17 bases between. The CDR3 is made up of 18 amino acids. Germline assignment: CDR1 LNHDA and CDR2 SQIVND (reference sequence). CDR3 region: CASSIVLRVNSAKNIQYF. In DNA form, the CDR3 reads TGTGCCAGTAGTATAGTTCTTCGAGTGAACTCGGCCAAAAACATTCAGTACTTC.

The chain uses TRBV7-9 and TRBJ2-4; tentative D call: TRBD1 (5 bases). Germline loops: CDR1 SEHNR, CDR2 FQNEAQ (reference sequence). The CDR3 consists of 12 residues. Trimming removed 1 base from V and 15 bases from J, with 13 bases in between. In DNA, the CDR3 is TGTGCCAGCAGCTTAGAAACCACCCAGGGGTACTTC. Translation gives CASSLETTQGYF.

The chain uses TRBV2 and TRBJ2-7, with D possibly matching TRBD1 (5 bases). Germline V gives CDR1 SNHLY, CDR2 FYNNEI. V shed 6 bases and J shed 5 bases, with 11 bases lying between them. The CDR3 is made up of 12 amino acids. This CDR3 reads CASSPGFHEQYF. As DNA, the CDR3 is TGTGCCAGCAGCCCAGGGTTCCACGAGCAGTACTTC.

Concerning this clone: This same CDR3 is encoded by further DNA sequences in the sample. The CDR3 DNA is TGTGCCAGCAGTGAAGGCCCTGCAGGTCCCACCACCCTTTACGAGCAGTACTTC. Translating it yields CASSEGPAGPTTLYEQYF. This chain joins TRBV2 and TRBJ2-7; D gene uncertain. V dropped 1 base and J dropped 4 bases, with 23 bases sitting between them. The CDR3 length is 18 residues. Germline loops: CDR1 SNHLY, CDR2 FYNNEI. The full variable domain, its missing parts supplied by reference TRBV2 and TRBJ2-7, is EPEVTQTPSHQVTQMGQEVILRCVPISNHLYFYWYRQILGQKVEFLVSFYNNEISEKSEIFDDQFSVERPDGSNFTLKIRSTKLEDSAMYFCASSEGPAGPTTLYEQYFGPGTRLTVT.

The J gene is TRBJ1-5, the V gene TRBV4-1, with D uncertain. This CDR3 spans 17 amino acids. The germline V gene has CDR1 MGHRA and CDR2 YSYEKL. The V and J ends lost 0 bases and 0 bases respectively, with 12 bases between them. DNA for the CDR3: TGCGCCAGCAGCCAAGATCTCGGCGGAAATAGCAATCAGCCCCAGCATTTT. Protein product: CASSQDLGGNSNQPQHF.

This chain uses TRBV11-2 with TRBJ2-7, with a possible D match to TRBD2 (5 bases). Germline assignment: CDR1 SGHAT and CDR2 FQNNGV. Deletions cut 5 bases from V and 3 bases from J, with 8 bases between. The CDR3 loop spans 12 amino acids. The CDR3 spells CASSPGDYEQYF. In DNA form, the CDR3 reads TGTGCCAGCAGCCCCGGGGACTACGAGCAGTACTTC. The full variable domain, with the rest looked up from reference TRBV11-2 and TRBJ2-7, is EAGVAQSPRYKIIEKRQSVAFWCNPISGHATLYWYQQILGQGPKLLIQFQNNGVVDDSQLPKDRFSAERLKGVDSTLKIQPAKLEDSAVYLCASSPGDYEQYFGPGTRLTVT.

This clone came up a few times. The V call is TRBV19, the J call TRBJ1-5, with D uncertain. The CDR3 covers 16 residues. Trimming cost V 2 bases and J 0 bases, with 11 bases left between them. Per germline, CDR1 LNHDA and CDR2 SQIVND (reference sequence). As DNA, the CDR3 is TGTGCCAGTAGTATATTGGGAGGCTATAGCAATCAGCCCCAGCATTTT. Amino acids: CASSILGGYSNQPQHF.

The rearrangement uses TRBV5-1 and TRBJ2-2; TRBD1 matches 8 bases. CDR3 length: 15 amino acids. The ends lost 3 bases at V and 7 bases at J; junction bases unmatched: 8. The V gene's germline CDR1 is SGHRS and CDR2 YFSETQ. CDR3 sequence: CASSWGQASDGELFF. The CDR3 DNA is TGCGCCAGCAGCTGGGGACAGGCGTCGGACGGGGAGCTGTTTTTT.

The chain joins TRBV5-6 to TRBJ2-5; TRBD2 aligns across 8 bases. V shed 6 bases, J shed 1 base, and the junction held 8 bases outside the gene matches. The length of the CDR3 is 15 residues. CDR1 and CDR2 from the germline V gene are SGHDT and YYEEEE. CDR3 protein: CASNGLAGTQETQYF. The CDR3 coding sequence is TGTGCCAGCAACGGCTTAGCGGGGACCCAAGAGACCCAGTACTTC.

Remarks on this clone: The identical CDR3 is also encoded by other nucleotide sequences in the sample. This rearrangement joins TRBV9 to TRBJ1-3, with unresolved D. Germline V gene sequence: CDR1 SGDLS, CDR2 YYNGEE. Deletions cut 4 bases from V and 4 bases from J, with 6 bases between. This CDR3 has 12 residues. The CDR3 here is CASSRGGNTIYF. The CDR3, as DNA: TGTGCCAGCAGCCGTGGGGGAAACACCATATATTTT.

This clone was found once. The rearrangement joins TRBV19 to TRBJ1-1; D ambiguous. Germline lookup yields CDR1 LNHDA and CDR2 SQIVND (reference sequence). V lost 6 bases, J lost 3 bases, and 17 bases lay in between. This CDR3 has 15 residues. The CDR3: CASSLSQVWHTEAFF. The CDR3 DNA reads TGTGCCAGTAGCTTAAGCCAGGTCTGGCACACTGAAGCTTTCTTT.

The V and J genes are TRBV18 and TRBJ1-1; D ambiguous. Deletions cut 1 base from V and 1 base from J, with 4 bases between. The V gene's germline CDR1 is KGHSH and CDR2 LQKENI. The CDR3 is 13 residues long. The CDR3 nucleotides are TGTGCCAGCTCACCACTGCCGAACACTGAAGCTTTCTTT. It yields the protein CASSPLPNTEAFF.

This clone was observed a handful of times. The CDR3 nucleotides read TGTGCCAGCAGCCGTGCAGGGTACAATGAGCAGTTCTTC. It encodes CASSRAGYNEQFF. V is TRBV5-4 and J is TRBJ2-1, with D maybe TRBD1 (5 bases). This CDR3 comprises 13 residues. Germline V gene data show CDR1 as SGHNT and CDR2 as YYREEE (reference sequence). Deletions cut 4 bases from V and 4 bases from J, with 9 bases between.